This is a list of T cell receptor beta chains from one sample in a study of T cell changes during pregnancy in multiple sclerosis. Profiling relied on immunoSEQ multiplex PCR, and the TCRdb table lists in-frame clones only, not all of them. The sample has roughly 72,000 clones, 80% to 90% seen once. Specimen: peripheral blood, collected in the first trimester of pregnancy. Receptors originate from a female donor in good health, enrolled as a control in a pregnancy study. The CDR3 runs from the conserved cysteine through the conserved F or W. The order of the fields is clone size, D gene, V gene, J gene, CDR3 protein, CDR3 DNA. The D gene is left open where the match is weak. Size values are once, few and many counts, or a class for expanded clones, and some rows have none.

NA,NA,TRBV7-8,TRBJ2-5,CASSLKFVPQSKETQYF,TGTGCCAGCAGCTTAAAATTCGTCCCACAGTCGAAAGAGACCCAGTACTTC
NA,TRBD1,TRBV5-1,TRBJ1-2,CASSPAGTGVVDGYTF,TGCGCCAGCAGCCCCGCCGGGACAGGGGTGGTGGATGGCTACACCTTC
few,TRBD2,TRBV5-8,TRBJ2-2,CASSARLANTGELFF,TGTGCCAGCAGCGCCCGACTAGCTAACACCGGGGAGCTGTTTTTT
NA,NA,TRBV6-6,TRBJ2-1,CASLDTSSYNEQFF,TGTGCCAGCCTGGACACAAGCTCCTACAATGAGCAGTTCTTC
NA,NA,TRBV9,TRBJ2-1,CASSVGSQREGNEQFF,TGTGCCAGCAGCGTAGGGTCTCAGCGAGAGGGCAATGAGCAGTTCTTC
NA,TRBD1,TRBV7-9,TRBJ1-2,CASSLDRIYGYTF,TGTGCCAGCAGCTTGGACAGGATCTATGGCTACACCTTC
once,NA,TRBV2,TRBJ2-4,CASSEMAGAKEVEAKNIQYF,TGTGCCAGCAGTGAAATGGCTGGAGCCAAAGAAGTTGAGGCCAAAAACATTCAGTACTTC
NA,TRBD1,TRBV9,TRBJ1-1,CASSPEGSRGTEAFF,TGTGCCAGCAGCCCAGAGGGGAGCAGGGGGACTGAAGCTTTCTTT
NA,TRBD1,TRBV19,TRBJ2-1,CASSHLRLGQGTYNEQFF,TGTGCCAGTAGCCATTTGCGCCTCGGACAGGGGACTTACAATGAGCAGTTCTTC
NA,TRBD1,TRBV4-1,TRBJ2-1,CASSQTAVTGSNEQFF,TGCGCCAGCAGCCAAACTGCCGTGACAGGGAGCAATGAGCAGTTCTTC
NA,NA,TRBV6-5,TRBJ1-4,CASSLVTGALKLFF,TGTGCCAGCAGCCTTGTCACAGGAGCCCTAAAACTGTTTTTT
few,TRBD1,TRBV6-5,TRBJ1-2,CASRPPDRVSGYTF,TGTGCCAGCAGACCCCCCGACAGGGTGTCTGGCTACACCTTC
NA,NA,TRBV7-9,TRBJ2-7,CASSLAIRGGKGIYEQYF,TGTGCCAGCAGCTTAGCTATACGGGGCGGGAAGGGGATCTACGAGCAGTACTTC
NA,NA,TRBV5-1,TRBJ1-5,CASSPITGSNQPQHF,TGCGCCAGCAGCCCTATTACAGGGAGCAATCAGCCCCAGCATTTT
NA,NA,TRBV27,TRBJ1-6,CASSPLSSYNSPLHF,TGTGCCAGCAGTCCGTTGAGCTCCTATAATTCACCCCTCCACTTT
NA,NA,TRBV6-5,TRBJ1-2,CASTQGQTGYTF,TGTGCCAGCACCCAGGGGCAGACTGGCTACACCTTC
NA,TRBD1,TRBV5-1,TRBJ1-1,CASSITGAVGTEAFF,TGCGCCAGCAGCATTACAGGGGCGGTGGGCACTGAAGCTTTCTTT
once,TRBD1,TRBV7-9,TRBJ1-5,CASSPGQSAQHF,TGTGCCAGCAGCCCGGGACAGTCGGCCCAGCATTTT
once,NA,TRBV5-1,TRBJ2-1,CASSHPNLGASYNEQFF,TGCGCCAGCAGCCACCCTAACCTCGGAGCCTCCTACAATGAGCAGTTCTTC
NA,NA,TRBV4-3,TRBJ2-1,CASSRGRTYYNEQFF,TGCGCCAGCAGCCGAGGACGGACTTACTACAATGAGCAGTTCTTC
NA,NA,TRBV6-1,TRBJ1-2,CASSERSYYGYTF,TGTGCCAGCAGTGAGAGATCCTACTATGGCTACACCTTC
NA,TRBD1,TRBV5-1,TRBJ1-1,CASSWAVTGQGAFF,TGCGCCAGCAGCTGGGCCGTGACAGGGCAGGGGGCTTTCTTT
NA,TRBD2,TRBV5-7,TRBJ2-1,CASSWASGSDEQFF,TGTGCCAGCAGCTGGGCTAGCGGGAGTGATGAGCAGTTCTTC
NA,TRBD1,TRBV7-9,TRBJ1-1,CASSPGQENTEAFF,TGTGCCAGCAGCCCGGGACAGGAGAACACTGAAGCTTTCTTT
NA,TRBD1,TRBV7-2,TRBJ2-5,CASSSQTGQVEETQYF,TGTGCCAGCAGCTCCCAAACCGGACAGGTTGAAGAGACCCAGTACTTC
NA,TRBD1,TRBV7-7,TRBJ2-2,CASSLPTGGTGELFF,TGTGCCAGCAGCTTACCGACAGGGGGAACCGGGGAGCTGTTTTTT
many,NA,TRBV6-1,TRBJ1-3,CASSVQITGNTIYF,TGTGCCAGCAGTGTACAGATTACTGGAAACACCATATATTTT
NA,NA,TRBV5-5,TRBJ1-5,CASSDTVFQPQHF,TGTGCCAGCAGCGATACAGTTTTTCAGCCCCAGCATTTT
NA,NA,TRBV4-3,TRBJ1-2,CASSRMSQGSPYGYTF,TGCGCCAGCAGCCGCATGTCACAGGGAAGCCCCTATGGCTACACCTTC
NA,TRBD1,TRBV7-6,TRBJ2-1,CASSLESGTGINEQFF,TGTGCCAGCAGCTTAGAATCTGGGACAGGAATAAATGAGCAGTTCTTC
NA,TRBD1,TRBV27,TRBJ2-1,CASSFQGASYNEQFF,TGTGCCAGCAGTTTCCAGGGGGCCTCCTACAATGAGCAGTTCTTC
NA,TRBD1,TRBV11-2,TRBJ1-2,CASSLVPGTGLAFGYGYTF,TGTGCCAGCAGCTTAGTCCCCGGGACAGGGTTAGCTTTCGGCTATGGCTACACCTTC